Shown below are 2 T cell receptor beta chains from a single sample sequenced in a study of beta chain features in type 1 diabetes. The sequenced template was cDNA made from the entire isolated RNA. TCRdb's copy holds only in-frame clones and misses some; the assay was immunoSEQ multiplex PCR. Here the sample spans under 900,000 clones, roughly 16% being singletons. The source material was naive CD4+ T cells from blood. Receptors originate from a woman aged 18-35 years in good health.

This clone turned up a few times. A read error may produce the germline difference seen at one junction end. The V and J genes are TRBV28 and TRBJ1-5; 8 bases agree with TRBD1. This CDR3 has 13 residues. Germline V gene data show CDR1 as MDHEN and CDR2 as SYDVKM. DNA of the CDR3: TGTGCAAGCAGGGGCAGGGGGCATCAGCCCCAGCATTTT. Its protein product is CASRGRGHQPQHF.

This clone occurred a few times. The CDR3, as DNA: TGTGCCAGCAGTTCCCGACAGGGAGAGACCCAGTACTTC. It is translated as CASSSRQGETQYF. The J gene is TRBJ2-5, the V gene TRBV27, with TRBD1 matching over 7 bases. CDR3 length: 13 residues. In germline, CDR1 is MNHEY, CDR2 SMNVEV (reference sequence). V shed 4 bases, J shed 4 bases, and the junction held 3 bases outside the gene matches.